A single sample is the source of the 5 T cell receptor beta chains below, sequenced in a study of beta chain features in type 1 diabetes listed by TCRdb under 2018. Study-wide findings and limitations: In all four CD4+ subsets, TCRB CDR3 length was moderately but significantly shorter in type 1 diabetes patients.

Antigens of these TCRs are unknown. Libraries were prepared through the immunoSEQ multiplex PCR assay. All of the isolated RNA was reverse transcribed with the High Capacity cDNA Reverse Transcription Kit, so expressed TCRB transcripts were sequenced. TCRdb retrieved this table from immuneACCESS and kept in-frame rearrangements only. Not all clones are present; in checked studies, unresolved V genes account for under half, and no reason is known for the remainder. This sample has 250,000 to 300,000 clones in its table, and about 23% of those were observed once. The ten most abundant clones make up roughly 0.011% of the sample. The specimen sequenced was naive CD4+ T cells from blood. This specimen's cell subset or site label, interpreted: true naive CD4+ T cells. The source of these receptors is a woman younger than 45 with type 1 diabetes.

V is TRBV6-1 and J is TRBJ2-7, with TRBD1 matching 8 bases. With 7 bases clipped from V and 2 bases from J, the junction kept 7 bases outside the gene matches. The V gene's germline CDR1 is MNHNS and CDR2 SASEGT. There are 14 residues in the CDR3. The CDR3 coding sequence is TGTGCCAGCATGGGGACAGGTTCCACCTACGAGCAGTACTTC. Translation gives CASMGTGSTYEQYF.

The V gene is TRBV23-1, the J gene TRBJ2-7; the D gene is possibly TRBD1 (6 bases). TRBV23-1 falls under the ORF class, with uncertain function. The CDR3 has 14 amino acids. V lost 4 bases to trimming and J lost 0 bases, with 10 bases between them. The CDR3: CASSPRQDSYEQYF. In DNA, the CDR3 is TGCGCCAGCAGTCCTCGACAGGACTCCTACGAGCAGTACTTC.

This clone was recorded a few times. V usage is TRBV25-1 and J usage is TRBJ1-1; perhaps TRBD1 as D (5 bases). The CDR3 is made up of 13 amino acids. The germline V and J ends were trimmed by 8 bases and 5 bases, with 15 bases remaining between them. Germline V lookup: CDR1 MGHDK, CDR2 SYGVNS. Here the CDR3 reads CASRPVGGTEAFF. The DNA for the CDR3 is TGTGCCAGCCGCCCCGTTGGGGGGACTGAAGCTTTCTTT.

Here the CDR3 reads CASSEDLNEQFF. The CDR3 coding sequence is TGTGCCAGCAGTGAGGACTTAAATGAGCAGTTCTTC. This chain joins TRBV2 and TRBJ2-1; perhaps TRBD2 as D (5 bases). CDR1 is SNHLY and CDR2 is FYNNEI in the germline V gene. There are 12 residues in the CDR3. The germline V and J ends were trimmed by 3 bases and 7 bases, with 7 bases remaining between them.

The gene calls are TRBV29-1 and TRBJ2-3, with 7 bases lining up with TRBD2. The CDR3 has 13 amino acids. Germline V CDR1 and CDR2: SQVTM, ANQGSEA. J lost 1 base, V lost 7 bases, and 5 bases had no gene match. The CDR3 coding sequence is TGCAGCGCCCCAACTAGCGGCACAGATACGCAGTATTTT. Its protein product is CSAPTSGTDTQYF.